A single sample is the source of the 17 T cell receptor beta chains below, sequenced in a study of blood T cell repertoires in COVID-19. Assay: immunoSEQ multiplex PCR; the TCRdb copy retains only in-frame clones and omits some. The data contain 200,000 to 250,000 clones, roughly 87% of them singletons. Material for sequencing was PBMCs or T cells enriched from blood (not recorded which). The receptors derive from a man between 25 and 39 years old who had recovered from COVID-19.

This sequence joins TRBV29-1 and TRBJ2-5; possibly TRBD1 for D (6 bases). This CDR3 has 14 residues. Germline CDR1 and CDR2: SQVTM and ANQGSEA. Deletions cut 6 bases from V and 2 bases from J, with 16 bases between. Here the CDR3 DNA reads TGCAGCGTCAAACTAAATACAGGGCAAGAGACCCAGTACTTC. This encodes CSVKLNTGQETQYF.

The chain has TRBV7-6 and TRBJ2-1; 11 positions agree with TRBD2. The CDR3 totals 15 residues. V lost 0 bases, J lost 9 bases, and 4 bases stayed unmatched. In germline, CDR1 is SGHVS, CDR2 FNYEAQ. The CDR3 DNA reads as TGTGCCAGCAGCTTAGCCCGACTAGCGGGGAGTGAGCAGTTCTTC. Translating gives CASSLARLAGSEQFF.

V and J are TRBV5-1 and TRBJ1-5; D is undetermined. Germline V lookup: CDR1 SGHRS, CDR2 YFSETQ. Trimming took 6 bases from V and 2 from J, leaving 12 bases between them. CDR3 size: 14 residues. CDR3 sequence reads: CASKLDTGNQPQHF. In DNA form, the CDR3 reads TGCGCCAGCAAGCTTGACACAGGCAATCAGCCCCAGCATTTT.

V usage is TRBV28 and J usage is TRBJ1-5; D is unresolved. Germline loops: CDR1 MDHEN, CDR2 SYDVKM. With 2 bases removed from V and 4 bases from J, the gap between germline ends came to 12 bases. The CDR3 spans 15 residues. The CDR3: CASSLVADPNQPQHF. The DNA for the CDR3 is TGTGCCAGCAGTTTAGTGGCAGATCCAAATCAGCCCCAGCATTTT.

The CDR3 loop reads CASSSEVKVKTEAFF. CDR3 coding DNA: TGTGCCAGCAGTTCGGAGGTCAAGGTAAAGACTGAAGCTTTCTTT. The chain links TRBV27 to TRBJ1-1, with no clear D. Trimming left V 4 bases short and J 5 bases short, with 17 bases between. Germline loops: CDR1 MNHEY, CDR2 SMNVEV (reference sequence). This CDR3 spans 15 amino acids.

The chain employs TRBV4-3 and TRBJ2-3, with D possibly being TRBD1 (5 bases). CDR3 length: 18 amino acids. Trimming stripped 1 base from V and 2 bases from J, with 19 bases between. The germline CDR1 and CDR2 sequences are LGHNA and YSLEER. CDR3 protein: CASSQGQTPTLYTDTQYF. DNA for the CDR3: TGCGCCAGCAGCCAAGGACAGACCCCTACCCTTTACACAGATACGCAGTATTTT.

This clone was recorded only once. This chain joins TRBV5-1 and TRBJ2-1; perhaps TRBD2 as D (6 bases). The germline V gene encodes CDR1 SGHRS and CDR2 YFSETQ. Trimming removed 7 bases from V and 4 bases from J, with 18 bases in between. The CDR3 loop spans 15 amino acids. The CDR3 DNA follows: TGCGCCAGCGCTGCGACGGAGGGGCTTTACAATGAGCAGTTCTTC. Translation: CASAATEGLYNEQFF.

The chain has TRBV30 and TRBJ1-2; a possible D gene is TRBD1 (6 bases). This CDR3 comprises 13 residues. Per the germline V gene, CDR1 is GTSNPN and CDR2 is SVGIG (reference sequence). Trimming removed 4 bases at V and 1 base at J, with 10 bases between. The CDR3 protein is CAWTKGGNYGYTF. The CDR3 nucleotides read TGTGCCTGGACTAAAGGGGGTAACTATGGCTACACCTTC.

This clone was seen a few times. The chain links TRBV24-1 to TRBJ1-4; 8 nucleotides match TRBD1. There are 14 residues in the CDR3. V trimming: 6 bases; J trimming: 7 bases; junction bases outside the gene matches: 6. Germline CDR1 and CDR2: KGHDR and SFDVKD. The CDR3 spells CATSRTGFREKLFF. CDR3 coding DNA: TGTGCCACCAGTCGGACAGGGTTTCGTGAAAAACTGTTTTTT.

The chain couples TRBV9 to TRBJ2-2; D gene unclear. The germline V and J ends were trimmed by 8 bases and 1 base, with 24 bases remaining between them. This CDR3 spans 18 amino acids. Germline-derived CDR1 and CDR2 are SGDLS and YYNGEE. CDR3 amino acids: CARFRVRRPNKNTGELFF. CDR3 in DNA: TGTGCCAGATTTCGGGTTCGCCGACCTAATAAGAACACCGGGGAGCTGTTTTTT.

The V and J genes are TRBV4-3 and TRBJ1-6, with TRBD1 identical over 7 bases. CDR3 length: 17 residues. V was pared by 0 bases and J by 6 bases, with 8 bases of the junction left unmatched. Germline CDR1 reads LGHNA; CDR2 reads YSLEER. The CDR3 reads CASSQEWRTGLNSPLHF. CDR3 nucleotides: TGCGCCAGCAGCCAAGAATGGCGGACAGGACTTAATTCACCCCTCCACTTT.

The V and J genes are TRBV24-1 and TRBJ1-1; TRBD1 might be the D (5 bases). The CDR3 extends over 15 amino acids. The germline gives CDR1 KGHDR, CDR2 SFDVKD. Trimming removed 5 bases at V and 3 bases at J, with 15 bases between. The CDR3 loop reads CATSASGLWDTEAFF. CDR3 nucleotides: TGTGCCACCAGTGCCTCGGGACTTTGGGACACTGAAGCTTTCTTT.

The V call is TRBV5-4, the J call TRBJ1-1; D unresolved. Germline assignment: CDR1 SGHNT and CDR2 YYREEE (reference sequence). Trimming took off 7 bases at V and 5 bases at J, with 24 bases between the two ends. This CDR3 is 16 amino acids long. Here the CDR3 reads CASRGSGPGFNTEAFF. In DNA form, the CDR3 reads TGTGCCAGCCGAGGGTCTGGACCCGGTTTTAATACTGAAGCTTTCTTT.

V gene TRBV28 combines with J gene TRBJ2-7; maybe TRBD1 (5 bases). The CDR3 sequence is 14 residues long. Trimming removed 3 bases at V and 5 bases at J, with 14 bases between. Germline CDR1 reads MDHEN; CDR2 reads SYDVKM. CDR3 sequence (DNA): TGTGCCAGCAGTTTGGGGCTTGCGATCCACGAGCAGTACTTC. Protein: CASSLGLAIHEQYF.

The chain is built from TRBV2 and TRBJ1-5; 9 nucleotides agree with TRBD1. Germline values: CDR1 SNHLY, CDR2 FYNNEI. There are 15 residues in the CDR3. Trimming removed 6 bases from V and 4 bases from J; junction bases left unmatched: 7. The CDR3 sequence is CASSQGQGFNQPQHF. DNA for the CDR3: TGTGCCAGCAGCCAGGGACAGGGATTTAATCAGCCCCAGCATTTT.

The CDR3 region has the DNA TGTGCCAGCAGCCAGGCCCGGGGCCCCGGGGGGGATGAGCAGTTCTTC. Amino acid sequence: CASSQARGPGGDEQFF. This chain links TRBV4-2 with TRBJ2-1; 8 nucleotides match TRBD2. Germline V CDR1 and CDR2: LGHNA, YNFKEQ. This CDR3 contains 16 residues. The ends lost 3 bases at V and 8 bases at J; junction bases unmatched: 12.

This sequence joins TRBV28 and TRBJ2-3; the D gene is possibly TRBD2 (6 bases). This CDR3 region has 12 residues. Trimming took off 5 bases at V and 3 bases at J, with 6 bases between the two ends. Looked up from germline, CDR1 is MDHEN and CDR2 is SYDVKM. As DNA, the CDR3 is TGTGCCAGCAGTGGGAGGACAGATACGCAGTATTTT. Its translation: CASSGRTDTQYF.